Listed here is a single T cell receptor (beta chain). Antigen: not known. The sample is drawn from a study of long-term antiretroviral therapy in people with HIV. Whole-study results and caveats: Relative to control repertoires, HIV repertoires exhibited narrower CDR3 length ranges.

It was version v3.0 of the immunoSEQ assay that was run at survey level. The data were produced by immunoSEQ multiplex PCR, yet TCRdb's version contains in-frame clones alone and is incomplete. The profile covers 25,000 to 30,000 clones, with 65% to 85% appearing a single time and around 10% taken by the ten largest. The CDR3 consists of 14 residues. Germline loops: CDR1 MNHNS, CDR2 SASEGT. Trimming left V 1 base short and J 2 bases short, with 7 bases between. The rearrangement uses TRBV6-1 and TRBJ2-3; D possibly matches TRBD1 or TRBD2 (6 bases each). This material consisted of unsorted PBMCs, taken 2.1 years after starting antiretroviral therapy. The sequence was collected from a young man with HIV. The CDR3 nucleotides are TGTGCCAGCAGTGAAGGGGGGGCCACAGATACGCAGTATTTT. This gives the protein CASSEGGATDTQYF.